The 28 T cell receptor beta chains reported below all come from one sample, sequenced in a study of CD4 T cells in relation to SARS-CoV-2 and coronaviruses. These receptors have no known antigen. CD4+ T cells from unexposed donors were obtained before the COVID-19 pandemic (2011-2018). The cells were cultured for about ten days before CD4+ T cells were isolated. Only in-frame clones appear in the TCRdb table, and some are missing; sequencing was by immunoSEQ multiplex PCR. This table holds more than 15,000 clones, about 80% found once. Sample: CD4+ T cells from PBMCs, cultured in vitro. The receptor set was obtained from a human donor in good health.

V is TRBV5-4 and J is TRBJ1-2; no reliable D call. CDR3 length: 16 amino acids. Germline CDR1 reads SGHNT; CDR2 reads YYREEE (reference sequence). Trimming cost V 3 bases and J 2 bases, with 17 bases left between them. The CDR3 DNA reads as TGTGCCAGCAGCTCCACGTTCATGAAGGTAAACTATGGCTACACCTTC. Protein: CASSSTFMKVNYGYTF.

This clone was observed a few times. This rearrangement joins TRBV5-1 to TRBJ1-2; D perhaps matches TRBD1 (6 bases). V was trimmed by 4 bases and J by 4 bases, leaving 14 bases between them. This CDR3 has 14 residues. Germline CDR1 and CDR2: SGHRS and YFSETQ. CDR3 loop: CASSMGARGYGYTF. DNA of the CDR3: TGCGCCAGCAGCATGGGGGCCCGGGGCTATGGCTACACCTTC.

V is TRBV4-1 and J is TRBJ1-1; no firm D call. Germline V CDR1 and CDR2: MGHRA, YSYEKL. The CDR3 loop spans 17 amino acids. The V end lost 0 bases, the J end lost 0 bases, and 14 bases lay between the germline ends. The CDR3 DNA is TGCGCCAGCAGCCAAGAAAGTGGTACGTGGATGAACACTGAAGCTTTCTTT. It codes for CASSQESGTWMNTEAFF.

This chain connects TRBV28 to TRBJ1-2, with 7 bases lining up with TRBD1. The germline gives CDR1 MDHEN, CDR2 SYDVKM. The CDR3 contains 14 residues. J was trimmed by 1 base and V by 7 bases; bases with no gene match: 6. The CDR3 bases are TGTGCCAGCAAACGGACAGGAAATAACTATGGCTACACCTTC. Residues: CASKRTGNNYGYTF.

In this sample, this clone turned up a few times. The chain employs TRBV9 and TRBJ1-2; 9 bases are a match to TRBD1. Germline V gene sequence: CDR1 SGDLS, CDR2 YYNGEE. V lost 6 bases, J lost 0 bases, and 12 bases stayed unmatched. This CDR3 has 17 residues. CDR3 protein: CASTTFGQGIANYGYTF. In nucleotides, the CDR3 is TGTGCCAGCACCACCTTCGGACAGGGGATAGCTAACTATGGCTACACCTTC.

J is TRBJ2-3 and V is TRBV6-5; possible D gene TRBD2, 6 bases. V dropped 4 bases and J dropped 2 bases, with 13 bases sitting between them. The CDR3 contains 15 residues. The germline V gene encodes CDR1 MNHEY and CDR2 SVGAGI. For the CDR3, the DNA is TGTGCCAGCAGTTCCCCCGGGGGTAACACAGATACGCAGTATTTT. It codes for CASSSPGGNTDTQYF.

The genes are TRBV28 and TRBJ1-5, with D maybe TRBD1 (6 bases). V was pared by 5 bases and J by 3 bases, with 20 bases between. Germline loops: CDR1 MDHEN, CDR2 SYDVKM. There are 17 residues in the CDR3. The CDR3 DNA follows: TGTGCCAGCAGTCCACCCACTACAGGGATCGACAATCAGCCCCAGCATTTT. Its protein is CASSPPTTGIDNQPQHF.

V usage is TRBV5-6 and J usage is TRBJ2-1, with 9 positions matching TRBD2. The CDR3 loop spans 16 amino acids. V trimming: 4 bases; J trimming: 5 bases; junction bases outside the gene matches: 10. CDR1 SGHDT and CDR2 YYEEEE come from the germline V gene. CDR3 amino acids: CASSPQQASGDNEQFF. In DNA, the CDR3 is TGTGCCAGCAGCCCGCAGCAGGCTAGCGGGGACAATGAGCAGTTCTTC. The full variable domain, rest sourced from reference TRBV5-6 and TRBJ2-1, is DAGVTQSPTHLIKTRGQQVTLRCSPKSGHDTVSWYQQALGQGPQFIFQYYEEEERQRGNFPDRFSGHQFPNYSSELNVNALLLGDSALYLCASSPQQASGDNEQFFGPGTRLTVL.

J is TRBJ1-2 and V is TRBV14; no definite D call. With 0 bases removed from V and 3 bases from J, the gap between germline ends came to 5 bases. Germline V gene lookup returns CDR1 SGHDN and CDR2 FVKESK. The CDR3 totals 13 residues. For the CDR3, the DNA is TGTGCCAGCAGCCAAGACAGCGACTATGGCTACACCTTC. This sequence encodes CASSQDSDYGYTF.

This chain uses TRBV5-1 with TRBJ1-4, with TRBD1 matching 8 bases. The CDR3 has 15 residues. The V gene end was trimmed by 7 bases and the J gene end by 8 bases; junction bases not matched to a gene: 13. Per the germline V gene, CDR1 is SGHRS and CDR2 is YFSETQ. The CDR3 sequence: CASGRQGRGEEKLFF. The CDR3 nucleotides read TGCGCCAGCGGCAGACAGGGGCGGGGTGAGGAAAAACTGTTTTTT.

CDR3 sequence reads: CASSRRTGITGELFF. The CDR3 DNA is TGTGCCAGCAGCCGAAGGACAGGGATCACCGGGGAGCTGTTTTTT. The rearrangement uses TRBV11-2 and TRBJ2-2, with 8 bases matching TRBD1. CDR1 and CDR2 from the germline V gene are SGHAT and FQNNGV. J gave up 4 bases and V 5 bases, and 6 bases lay outside the gene matches. There are 15 residues in the CDR3.

This clone was seen once. The genes are TRBV3-1 (or the pseudogene TRBV3-2) and TRBJ1-4, with 7 bases aligning to TRBD1. V dropped 1 base and J dropped 6; count of bases not matched to a gene: 11. There are 17 residues in the CDR3. From germline, CDR1 is LGHDT and CDR2 YNNKEL (reference sequence). CDR3 DNA: TGTGCCAGCAGCCAAGGAAGGCTCCAGGGGGGGCATGAAAAACTGTTTTTT. Its translation: CASSQGRLQGGHEKLFF.

This chain joins TRBV14 and TRBJ2-7; possibly TRBD1 for D (5 bases). This CDR3 has 16 residues. Germline loops: CDR1 SGHDN, CDR2 FVKESK. Trimming left V 0 bases short and J 6 bases short, with 18 bases between. CDR3 amino acids: CASSQDRLGPPSEQYF. The CDR3 bases are TGTGCCAGCAGCCAAGATCGTTTGGGGCCCCCCTCCGAGCAGTACTTC.

CDR3 loop: CASSYAGGAYNEQFF. In nucleotides, the CDR3 is TGTGCCAGCAGTTACGCCGGGGGGGCCTACAATGAGCAGTTCTTC. The chain is built from TRBV6-2 or TRBV6-3 and TRBJ2-1; 8 positions agree with TRBD2. Looked up from germline, CDR1 is MNHEY and CDR2 is SVGEGT. The CDR3 covers 15 residues. With 2 bases clipped from V and 2 bases from J, the junction kept 2 bases outside the gene matches.

This chain joins TRBV13 and TRBJ1-1; D is possibly TRBD1 (6 bases). The V and J ends lost 2 bases and 3 bases respectively, with 16 bases between them. Germline loops: CDR1 PRHDT, CDR2 FYEKMQ (reference sequence). The CDR3 spans 16 residues. The CDR3 nucleotides are TGTGCCAGCAGCTTACAGTCCGGGGGCTGGGACACTGAAGCTTTCTTT. Residues: CASSLQSGGWDTEAFF.

The J gene is TRBJ2-7, the V gene TRBV28; 9 nucleotides line up with TRBD2. The junction had 22 bases not matched to a gene; V was cut back by 6 bases and J by 4 bases. CDR1 MDHEN and CDR2 SYDVKM come from the germline V gene. The CDR3 has 19 residues. The CDR3 DNA sequence: TGTGCCAGCAGGCCTCCCTCTGGAGCGGGGGGTCGCGGGAAATACGAGCAGTACTTC. It translates to CASRPPSGAGGRGKYEQYF.

The table lists this clone with a few counts. The rearrangement links TRBV11-2 to TRBJ1-3; D remains ambiguous. This CDR3 spans 18 amino acids. CDR1 is SGHAT, CDR2 FQNNGV, per germline. V was clipped by 5 bases and J by 2 bases, with 22 bases between them. CDR3 protein: CASSTRAAGGTTGNTIYF. For the CDR3, the DNA is TGTGCCAGCAGCACGCGGGCCGCCGGAGGTACCACTGGAAACACCATATATTTT.

The chain's CDR3 is CASRPFEGDTQYF. The DNA of the CDR3 is TGTGCCAGCAGACCCTTTGAGGGAGATACGCAGTATTTT. The gene calls are TRBV6-5 and TRBJ2-3; D perhaps matches TRBD2 (5 bases). The CDR3 is 13 amino acids. With 6 bases removed from V and 5 bases from J, the gap between germline ends came to 12 bases. Germline CDR1 is MNHEY and CDR2 is SVGAGI.

The chain links TRBV6-2 or TRBV6-3 to TRBJ1-2, with D unresolved. Trimming shortened V by 3 bases and J by 5 bases, and 13 bases separated the two germline ends. Germline loops: CDR1 MNHEY, CDR2 SVGEGT. The CDR3 runs to 14 residues. CDR3 bases: TGTGCCAGCAGTTATTTAGGTCCAATGTATGGCTACACCTTC. It encodes CASSYLGPMYGYTF.

The rearrangement joins TRBV3-1 (or the pseudogene TRBV3-2) to TRBJ2-7; D gene uncertain. The CDR3 is 15 residues long. Germline CDR1 is LGHDT and CDR2 is YNNKEL (reference sequence). Trimming shortened V by 1 base and J by 7 bases, and 17 bases separated the two germline ends. The chain's CDR3 is CASSQVVSQRGEQYF. CDR3 DNA sequence: TGTGCCAGCAGCCAAGTAGTGTCCCAGAGAGGAGAGCAGTACTTC.

The genes are TRBV29-1 and TRBJ1-4, with 9 nucleotides matching TRBD1. The germline V gene has CDR1 SQVTM and CDR2 ANQGSEA. The trim removed 6 bases at V and 5 bases at J, leaving 7 bases unmatched. This CDR3 is 14 amino acids long. DNA of the CDR3: TGCAGCGTAACCCGACAGGGGGTAAATGAAAAACTGTTTTTT. It yields the protein CSVTRQGVNEKLFF.

The count of this clone is one. The V and J genes are TRBV7-9 and TRBJ2-7; perhaps TRBD2 as D (6 bases). Germline V gene sequence: CDR1 SEHNR, CDR2 FQNEAQ (reference sequence). This CDR3 has 15 residues. V was clipped by 1 base and J by 1 base, with 11 bases between them. CDR3 coding DNA: TGTGCCAGCAGCTTAGGCGGGGTGGGTTCCTACGAGCAGTACTTC. Its protein is CASSLGGVGSYEQYF.

This rearrangement joins TRBV7-3 to TRBJ2-6; D gene uncertain. In germline, CDR1 is SGHTA, CDR2 FQGTGA. This CDR3 region has 16 residues. V was clipped by 5 bases and J by 0 bases, with 11 bases between them. The CDR3 bases are TGTGCCAGCAGCCGAAGTGGGAACTCTGGGGCCAACGTCCTGACTTTC. Translated: CASSRSGNSGANVLTF.

The rearrangement joins TRBV4-2 to TRBJ2-5; D is unresolved. This CDR3 contains 15 residues. CDR1 LGHNA and CDR2 YNFKEQ come from the germline V gene. Trimming removed 4 bases from V and 1 base from J, with 13 bases in between. The CDR3, as DNA: TGTGCCAGCAGCCCCAGTGCACGGGTCCAAGAGACCCAGTACTTC. Residues: CASSPSARVQETQYF.

This chain uses TRBV5-1 with TRBJ2-5; 9 nucleotides agree with TRBD1. The CDR3 runs 15 residues. V lost 1 base, J lost 5 bases, and 6 bases stayed unmatched. CDR1 and CDR2 from the germline V gene are SGHRS and YFSETQ. The CDR3 reads CASSLTGGVRETQYF. Written as DNA, the CDR3 is TGCGCCAGCAGCTTGACAGGGGGCGTACGGGAGACCCAGTACTTC.

The chain combines TRBV19 with TRBJ1-2; D possibly corresponds to TRBD1 (5 bases). CDR1 LNHDA and CDR2 SQIVND come from the germline V gene (reference sequence). V was trimmed by 0 bases and J by 5 bases, leaving 13 bases between them. The CDR3 is 15 residues long. CDR3 sequence reads: CASSIDRVGGYGYTF. As DNA, the CDR3 is TGTGCCAGTAGTATAGATCGAGTCGGGGGGTATGGCTACACCTTC.

The rearrangement links TRBV7-9 to TRBJ2-1, with D possibly called TRBD1 or TRBD2 (5 bases each). Trimming removed 3 bases at V and 12 bases at J, with 12 bases between. Germline V lookup: CDR1 SEHNR, CDR2 FQNEAQ (reference sequence). This CDR3 is built from 12 residues. The CDR3 DNA sequence: TGTGCCAGCAGCTTCACGACGAGGGGGCAGTTCTTC. Encoded protein: CASSFTTRGQFF.

The genes are TRBV11-3 and TRBJ1-2, with D unclear. The V gene's germline CDR1 is SGHNT and CDR2 YENEEA. CDR3 length: 10 residues. Trimming shortened V by 4 bases and J by 8 bases, and 5 bases separated the two germline ends. The CDR3 is CASSSWGYTF. CDR3 sequence (DNA): TGTGCCAGCAGCTCATGGGGCTACACCTTC.